This is a list of T cell receptor beta chains from one sample in a study of T cell repertoires in cytomegalovirus infection. Using its own MiXCR run on the reads, TCRdb lists one record per CDR3 protein. The profile covers a few hundred thousand distinct CDR3 sequences, with more than 9% appearing a single time and about 4.5% taken by the ten largest. The sequencing input was PBMCs. The receptors come from a human donor in good health (CMV status not recorded). Some clones in this sample may be carry-over from other donors' samples. Both conserved end residues are part of each CDR3. The order of the fields is D gene, J gene, clone size, V gene, CDR3 protein, CDR3 DNA. D genes are given only for firm matches. Size is stated for part of the rows, as once, few or many counts, or as a class when the clone is expanded.

D gene: .
J gene: TRBJ1-4
clone size: .
V gene: TRBV19
CDR3 protein: CASSRTGFNEKLFF
CDR3 DNA: TGTGCCAGTAGCCGCACAGGGTTTAATGAAAAACTGTTTTTT

D gene: TRBD1
J gene: TRBJ2-7
clone size: many
V gene: TRBV28
CDR3 protein: CASSPRTGLSYEQYF
CDR3 DNA: TGTGCCAGCAGTCCACGGACAGGTCTCTCCTACGAGCAGTACTTC

D gene: TRBD1
J gene: TRBJ1-3
clone size: many
V gene: TRBV7-2
CDR3 protein: CASSLEIGTAGNTIYF
CDR3 DNA: TGTGCCAGCAGCTTAGAAATCGGGACAGCGGGAAACACCATATATTTT

D gene: .
J gene: TRBJ1-5
clone size: many
V gene: TRBV4-1
CDR3 protein: CASSQDNGQPQHF
CDR3 DNA: TGCGCCAGCAGCCAAGACAATGGGCAGCCCCAGCATTTT

D gene: TRBD2
J gene: TRBJ2-5
clone size: .
V gene: TRBV4-2
CDR3 protein: CASSPGLAGGKSNQETQYF
CDR3 DNA: TGTGCCAGCAGCCCGGGACTAGCGGGGGGTAAGAGTAACCAAGAGACCCAGTACTTC

D gene: TRBD2
J gene: TRBJ2-7
clone size: .
V gene: TRBV28
CDR3 protein: CASSAGESWGYEQYF
CDR3 DNA: TGTGCCAGCAGCGCGGGGGAGTCGTGGGGGTACGAGCAGTACTTC

D gene: .
J gene: TRBJ2-3
clone size: few
V gene: TRBV18
CDR3 protein: CASSPAEGLRGPTDTQYF
CDR3 DNA: TGTGCCAGCTCCCCGGCCGAGGGTCTGCGGGGCCCCACAGATACGCAGTATTTT

D gene: .
J gene: TRBJ2-5
clone size: many
V gene: TRBV10-3
CDR3 protein: CAIRSRDGIQETQYF
CDR3 DNA: TGTGCCATCAGAAGCAGGGACGGTATTCAAGAGACCCAGTACTTC

D gene: .
J gene: TRBJ1-2
clone size: .
V gene: TRBV6-6
CDR3 protein: CASERDGRNYGYTF
CDR3 DNA: TGTGCCAGCGAGAGGGACGGACGGAACTATGGCTACACCTTC

D gene: .
J gene: TRBJ2-1
clone size: .
V gene: TRBV20-1
CDR3 protein: CSASGAERYNEQFF
CDR3 DNA: TGCAGTGCTAGTGGGGCGGAGAGATACAATGAGCAGTTCTTC

D gene: .
J gene: TRBJ2-5
clone size: few
V gene: TRBV20-1
CDR3 protein: CSARRTEALVETQYF
CDR3 DNA: TGCAGTGCAAGAAGGACAGAAGCCTTGGTGGAGACCCAGTACTTC

D gene: TRBD1
J gene: TRBJ1-4
clone size: many
V gene: TRBV7-2
CDR3 protein: CASSLSTGDYEKLFF
CDR3 DNA: TGTGCCAGCAGCTTGTCGACAGGGGATTATGAAAAACTGTTTTTT

D gene: TRBD1
J gene: TRBJ2-7
clone size: .
V gene: TRBV7-4
CDR3 protein: CASSLQGARQYF
CDR3 DNA: TGTGCCAGCAGCTTACAGGGGGCCAGGCAGTACTTC

D gene: .
J gene: TRBJ1-1
clone size: many
V gene: TRBV7-9
CDR3 protein: CASSSYGGPEAFF
CDR3 DNA: TGTGCCAGCAGCTCATACGGGGGACCTGAAGCTTTCTTT

D gene: .
J gene: TRBJ1-5
clone size: many
V gene: TRBV7-8
CDR3 protein: CASSLLMGQPQHF
CDR3 DNA: TGTGCCAGCAGCTTATTAATGGGTCAGCCCCAGCATTTT

D gene: .
J gene: TRBJ2-5
clone size: few
V gene: TRBV7-9
CDR3 protein: CASSLIGITQETQYF
CDR3 DNA: TGTGCCAGCAGCTTAATTGGGATCACCCAAGAGACCCAGTACTTC

D gene: .
J gene: TRBJ2-3
clone size: .
V gene: TRBV25-1
CDR3 protein: CASSEMGKGLNTQYF
CDR3 DNA: TGTGCCAGCAGTGAAATGGGAAAGGGGCTGAATACGCAGTATTTT

D gene: .
J gene: TRBJ2-7
clone size: few
V gene: TRBV4-1
CDR3 protein: CASSQAVTYEQYF
CDR3 DNA: TGCGCCAGCAGCCAAGCCGTCACCTACGAGCAGTACTTC

D gene: TRBD1
J gene: TRBJ2-3
clone size: many
V gene: TRBV28
CDR3 protein: CASSPFTGTGSWYTQYF
CDR3 DNA: TGTGCCAGCAGTCCCTTTACCGGGACAGGGAGTTGGTATACGCAGTATTTT

D gene: TRBD1
J gene: TRBJ2-2
clone size: few
V gene: TRBV30
CDR3 protein: CAWLGQGTGELFF
CDR3 DNA: TGTGCCTGGTTGGGACAGGGCACCGGGGAGCTGTTTTTT

D gene: .
J gene: TRBJ1-5
clone size: many
V gene: TRBV12-3/TRBV12-4
CDR3 protein: CASTRGGRNQPQHF
CDR3 DNA: TGTGCCAGCACCCGAGGAGGGAGGAATCAGCCCCAGCATTTT

D gene: .
J gene: TRBJ2-1
clone size: .
V gene: TRBV11-2
CDR3 protein: CASSSLTGSYNEQFF
CDR3 DNA: TGTGCCAGCAGCTCCCTGACGGGGAGTTACAATGAGCAGTTCTTC

D gene: TRBD1
J gene: TRBJ1-2
clone size: few
V gene: TRBV6-5
CDR3 protein: CASSPGTGVYTF
CDR3 DNA: TGTGCCAGCAGTCCTGGGACAGGGGTCTACACCTTC

D gene: .
J gene: TRBJ1-4
clone size: many
V gene: TRBV7-2
CDR3 protein: CASTLGTAQGEKLFF
CDR3 DNA: TGTGCCAGCACCTTAGGAACGGCTCAAGGGGAAAAACTGTTTTTT

D gene: TRBD1
J gene: TRBJ2-7
clone size: many
V gene: TRBV7-3
CDR3 protein: CASSSKQGAREQYF
CDR3 DNA: TGTGCCAGCAGCTCTAAACAGGGGGCGAGAGAGCAGTACTTC

D gene: TRBD2
J gene: TRBJ2-7
clone size: .
V gene: TRBV6-6
CDR3 protein: CASSYSTLAGAYEQYF
CDR3 DNA: TGTGCCAGCAGTTACTCGACCCTAGCGGGAGCCTACGAGCAGTACTTC

D gene: .
J gene: TRBJ2-7
clone size: .
V gene: TRBV7-9
CDR3 protein: CASSLAQVSEQYF
CDR3 DNA: TGTGCCAGCAGCTTAGCACAGGTCTCCGAGCAGTACTTC

D gene: TRBD1
J gene: TRBJ2-7
clone size: many
V gene: TRBV6-2/TRBV6-3
CDR3 protein: CASSYPNHRGTGDISYEQYF
CDR3 DNA: TGTGCCAGCAGTTACCCAAACCACCGCGGGACAGGGGATATCTCCTACGAGCAGTACTTC

D gene: .
J gene: TRBJ2-4
clone size: many
V gene: TRBV7-9
CDR3 protein: CASSSVDPKVYF
CDR3 DNA: TGTGCCAGCAGCTCAGTCGACCCGAAAGTATACTTC

D gene: .
J gene: TRBJ2-7
clone size: .
V gene: TRBV28
CDR3 protein: CASSPPGPVSEQYF
CDR3 DNA: TGTGCCAGCAGTCCCCCGGGCCCCGTTAGCGAGCAGTACTTC

D gene: .
J gene: TRBJ2-5
clone size: many
V gene: TRBV7-9
CDR3 protein: CASSLARQYQETQYF
CDR3 DNA: TGTGCCAGCAGCTTAGCGCGGCAGTACCAAGAGACCCAGTACTTC